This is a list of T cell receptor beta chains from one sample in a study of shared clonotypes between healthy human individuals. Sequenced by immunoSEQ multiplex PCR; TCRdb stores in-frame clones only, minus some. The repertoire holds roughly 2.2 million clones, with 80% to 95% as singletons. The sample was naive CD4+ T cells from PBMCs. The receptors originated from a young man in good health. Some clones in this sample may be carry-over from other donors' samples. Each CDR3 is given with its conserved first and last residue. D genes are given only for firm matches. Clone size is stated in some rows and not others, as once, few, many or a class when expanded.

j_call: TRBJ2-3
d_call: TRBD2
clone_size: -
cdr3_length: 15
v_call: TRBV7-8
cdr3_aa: CASSLDGTKTDTQYF
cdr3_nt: TGTGCCAGCAGCTTAGACGGGACTAAAACAGATACGCAGTATTTT

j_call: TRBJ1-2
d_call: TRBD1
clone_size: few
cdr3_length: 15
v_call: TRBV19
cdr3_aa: CASSTDRGRRYGYTF
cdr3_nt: TGTGCCAGTAGTACGGACAGGGGGAGGAGGTATGGCTACACCTTC

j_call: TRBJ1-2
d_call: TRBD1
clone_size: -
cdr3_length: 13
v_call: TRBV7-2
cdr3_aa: CASSRQGQGGYTF
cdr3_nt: TGTGCCAGCAGCCGACAGGGGCAAGGGGGCTACACCTTC

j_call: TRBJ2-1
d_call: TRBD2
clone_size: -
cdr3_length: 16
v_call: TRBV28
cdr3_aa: CASSFGTSGNLNEQFF
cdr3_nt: TGTGCCAGCAGTTTTGGGACTAGCGGGAATCTCAATGAGCAGTTCTTC

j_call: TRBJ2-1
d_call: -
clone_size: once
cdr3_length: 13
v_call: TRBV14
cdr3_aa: CASSQERPHQQFF
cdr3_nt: TGTGCCAGCAGCCAGGAAAGACCTCATCAGCAGTTCTTC

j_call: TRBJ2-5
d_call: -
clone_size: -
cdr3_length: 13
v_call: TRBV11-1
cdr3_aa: CASSPGTQETQYF
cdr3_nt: TGTGCCAGCAGCCCCGGGACCCAAGAGACCCAGTACTTC

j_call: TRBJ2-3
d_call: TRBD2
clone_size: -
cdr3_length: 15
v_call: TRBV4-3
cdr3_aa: CASSLLAGAGDTQYF
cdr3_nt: TGCGCCAGCAGCCTACTAGCGGGAGCGGGAGATACGCAGTATTTT

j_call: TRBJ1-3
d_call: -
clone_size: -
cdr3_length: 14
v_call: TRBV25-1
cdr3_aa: CASSERPPLNTIYF
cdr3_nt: TGTGCCAGCAGTGAACGGCCTCCGCTAAACACCATATATTTT

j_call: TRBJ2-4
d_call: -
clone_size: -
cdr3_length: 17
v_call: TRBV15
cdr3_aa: CATSSWPQGSDKNIQYF
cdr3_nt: TGTGCCACCAGCAGCTGGCCCCAGGGTTCGGACAAAAACATTCAGTACTTC

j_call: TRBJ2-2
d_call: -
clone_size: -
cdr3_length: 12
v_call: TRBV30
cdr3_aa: CAWSRFTGELFF
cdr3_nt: TGTGCCTGGAGTAGGTTCACCGGGGAGCTGTTTTTT

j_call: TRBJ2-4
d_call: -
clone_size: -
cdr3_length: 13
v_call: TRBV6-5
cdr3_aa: CASSQGLIGIQYF
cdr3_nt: TGTGCCAGCAGTCAGGGACTTATTGGCATTCAGTACTTC

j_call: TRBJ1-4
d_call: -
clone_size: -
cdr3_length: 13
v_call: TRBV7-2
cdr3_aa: CASGSGANEKLFF
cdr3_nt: TGTGCCAGCGGGTCGGGGGCAAATGAAAAACTGTTTTTT

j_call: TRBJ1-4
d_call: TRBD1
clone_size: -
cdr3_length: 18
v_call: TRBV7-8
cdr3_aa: CASSLVGTGVLRHEKLFF
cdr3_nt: TGTGCCAGCAGCTTAGTCGGGACAGGGGTACTTCGACATGAAAAACTGTTTTTT

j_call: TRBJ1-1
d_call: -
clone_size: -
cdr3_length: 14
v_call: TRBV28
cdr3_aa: CASSSGGQNTEAFF
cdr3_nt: TGTGCCAGCAGTTCAGGCGGACAGAACACTGAAGCTTTCTTT

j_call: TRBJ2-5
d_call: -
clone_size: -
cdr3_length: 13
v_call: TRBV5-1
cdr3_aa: CASSLGGAETQYF
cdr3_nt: TGCGCCAGCAGCTTGGGAGGGGCGGAGACCCAGTACTTC

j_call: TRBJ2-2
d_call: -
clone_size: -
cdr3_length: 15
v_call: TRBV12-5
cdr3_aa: CASGLWDKGDGELFF
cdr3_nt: TGTGCTAGTGGTCTCTGGGACAAGGGGGACGGGGAGCTGTTTTTT

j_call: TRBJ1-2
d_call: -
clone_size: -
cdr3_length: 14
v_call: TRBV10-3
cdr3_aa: CAISSSTAIVGYTF
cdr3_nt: TGTGCCATCAGTTCTTCGACAGCAATCGTTGGCTACACCTTC

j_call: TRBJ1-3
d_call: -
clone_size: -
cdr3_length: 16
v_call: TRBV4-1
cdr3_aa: CASSQDSSYSGNTIYF
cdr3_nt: TGCGCCAGCAGCCAAGATTCGAGTTACTCTGGAAACACCATATATTTT

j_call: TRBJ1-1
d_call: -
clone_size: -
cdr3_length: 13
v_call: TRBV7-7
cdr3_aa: CASSSDRNTEAFF
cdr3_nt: TGTGCCAGCAGCTCGGACCGCAACACTGAAGCTTTCTTT

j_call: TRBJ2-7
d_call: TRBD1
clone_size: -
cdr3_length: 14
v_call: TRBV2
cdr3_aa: CASSPQTGALEQYF
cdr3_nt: TGTGCCAGCAGTCCACAGACAGGGGCTCTGGAGCAGTACTTC

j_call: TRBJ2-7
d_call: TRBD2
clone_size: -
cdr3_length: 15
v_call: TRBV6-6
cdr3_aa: CASTRRAGDPYEQYF
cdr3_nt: TGTGCCAGCACCCGACGGGCGGGAGACCCCTACGAGCAGTACTTC

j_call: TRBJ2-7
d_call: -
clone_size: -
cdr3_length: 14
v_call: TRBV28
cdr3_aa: CASSSLDRSYEQYF
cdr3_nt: TGTGCCAGCAGTTCCCTCGACAGATCCTACGAGCAGTACTTC

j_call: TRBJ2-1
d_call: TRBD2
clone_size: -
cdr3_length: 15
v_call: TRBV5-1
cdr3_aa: CASSLGGGSNNEQFF
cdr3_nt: TGCGCCAGCAGCTTGGGCGGGGGATCAAACAATGAGCAGTTCTTC

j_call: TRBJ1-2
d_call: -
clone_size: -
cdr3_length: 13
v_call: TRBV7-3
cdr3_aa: CASSSGTEYGYTF
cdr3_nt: TGTGCCAGCAGCTCAGGGACGGAGTATGGCTACACCTTC

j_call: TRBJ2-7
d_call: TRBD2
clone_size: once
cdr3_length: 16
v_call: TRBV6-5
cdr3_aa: CASSYSTLAGVYEQYF
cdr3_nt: TGTGCCAGCAGTTACTCTACCCTAGCGGGAGTCTACGAGCAGTACTTC

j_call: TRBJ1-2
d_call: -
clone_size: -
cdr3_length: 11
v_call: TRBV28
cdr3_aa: CASSPTGPGTF
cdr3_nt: TGTGCCAGCAGTCCCACTGGTCCTGGCACCTTC

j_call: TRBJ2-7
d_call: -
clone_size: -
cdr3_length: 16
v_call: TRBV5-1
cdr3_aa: CASSLEAGLGPYEQYF
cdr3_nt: TGCGCCAGCAGCTTGGAGGCCGGCTTAGGACCCTACGAGCAGTACTTC

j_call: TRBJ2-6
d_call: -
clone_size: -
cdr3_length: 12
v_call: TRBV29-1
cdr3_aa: CSVSPGANVLTF
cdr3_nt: TGCAGCGTTTCACCTGGGGCCAACGTCCTGACTTTC

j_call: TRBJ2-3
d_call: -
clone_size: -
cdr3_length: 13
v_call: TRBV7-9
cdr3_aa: CASSPISTDTQYF
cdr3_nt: TGTGCCAGCAGCCCAATCAGCACAGATACGCAGTATTTT

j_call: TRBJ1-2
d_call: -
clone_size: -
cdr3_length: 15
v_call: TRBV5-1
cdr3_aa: CASSSEGKPNYGYTF
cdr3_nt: TGCGCCAGCAGCTCGGAGGGGAAGCCTAACTATGGCTACACCTTC

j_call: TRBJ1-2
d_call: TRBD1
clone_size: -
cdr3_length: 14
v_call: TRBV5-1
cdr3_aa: CASSLMTGGYGYTF
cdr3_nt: TGCGCCAGCAGCTTGATGACAGGGGGCTATGGCTACACCTTC

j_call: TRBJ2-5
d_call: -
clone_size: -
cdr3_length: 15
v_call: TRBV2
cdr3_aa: CASSETGAPTETQYF
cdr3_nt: TGTGCCAGCAGTGAAACCGGGGCCCCAACAGAGACCCAGTACTTC

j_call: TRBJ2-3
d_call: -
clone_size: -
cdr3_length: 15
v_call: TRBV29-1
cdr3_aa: CSVEYRLPLADTQYF
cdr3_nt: TGCAGCGTTGAATACCGGCTACCGTTGGCAGATACGCAGTATTTT